These T cell receptor beta chains were read from a single sample in a study of blood T cell repertoires in COVID-19. TCRdb's copy holds only in-frame clones and misses some; the assay was immunoSEQ multiplex PCR. Of 200,000 to 300,000 clones listed, 75% to 90% were seen once; the top ten hold 4.1%. The sample comprised PBMCs or T cells enriched from blood (not recorded which). Receptor source: a woman aged 25 to 45 who had recovered from COVID-19. Each CDR3 is given with its conserved first and last residue. D genes are given only for firm matches. The listing skips clone size in some rows; elsewhere it reads once, few, many or a size class.

abundance	d_gene	j_gene	v_gene	CDR3nt	CDR3aa
.	.	TRBJ1-1	TRBV7-8	TGTGCCTCCCGTCGGGGGGCTGCAAGGGTGACTGAAGCTTTCTTT	CASRRGAARVTEAFF
.	.	TRBJ1-1	TRBV7-9	TGTGCCAGCAGCTTAGCTGGCTCCAGGGCTGAAGCTTTCTTT	CASSLAGSRAEAFF
.	.	TRBJ2-7	TRBV6-6	TGTGCCAGCAGTTACCCTGCCGGGGAGAGGGACGAGCAGTACTTC	CASSYPAGERDEQYF
.	TRBD1	TRBJ1-5	TRBV28	TGTGCCAGCACCAAACGGACAGGCGCCAATCAGCCCCAGCATTTT	CASTKRTGANQPQHF
.	TRBD1	TRBJ1-1	TRBV29-1	TGCAGCGTCCATACCGGGACAGCTAACCGTCGGAACACTGAAGCTTTCTTT	CSVHTGTANRRNTEAFF
.	TRBD2	TRBJ2-1	TRBV4-1	TGCGCCAGCAGCCAAGGAAGCGGGAACCTGCTCTTTAGGGGAAATGAGCAGTTCTTC	CASSQGSGNLLFRGNEQFF
.	TRBD2	TRBJ2-7	TRBV25-1	TGTGCCAGCAGTGATTTTAGCGGGGGCCCCCTGAACTTC	CASSDFSGGPLNF
.	TRBD1	TRBJ2-7	TRBV4-3	TGCGCCAGCAGCCAAGTTCATGGGACAGGGATTGTCTACGAGCAGTACTTC	CASSQVHGTGIVYEQYF
.	TRBD2	TRBJ2-2	TRBV19	TGTGCCAGTACCCTGAGGCCGGGACTAGCGGCTTTTACCGGGGAGCTGTTTTTT	CASTLRPGLAAFTGELFF
once	TRBD2	TRBJ2-3	TRBV24-1	TGTGCCACCAGTGATCGGGCGGGAGGTCAGGCAGATACGCAGTATTTT	CATSDRAGGQADTQYF
.	TRBD2	TRBJ2-7	TRBV3-1/TRBV3-2	TGTGCCAGCAGCCGGAGGACTAGCGGTTCCTACGAGCAGTACTTC	CASSRRTSGSYEQYF
.	.	TRBJ2-1	TRBV3-1/TRBV3-2	TGTGCCAGCAGCCAAGTCGGCGGGAATGAGCAGTTCTTC	CASSQVGGNEQFF
.	TRBD2	TRBJ2-1	TRBV20-1	TGCAGTGCTAGTAGGGGCCTAGCGGATTACAATGAGCAGTTCTTC	CSASRGLADYNEQFF
few	.	TRBJ1-1	TRBV15	TGTGCCACCAGCAGAGATTTGACAGGCCCGACGGCTGAAGCTTTCTTT	CATSRDLTGPTAEAFF